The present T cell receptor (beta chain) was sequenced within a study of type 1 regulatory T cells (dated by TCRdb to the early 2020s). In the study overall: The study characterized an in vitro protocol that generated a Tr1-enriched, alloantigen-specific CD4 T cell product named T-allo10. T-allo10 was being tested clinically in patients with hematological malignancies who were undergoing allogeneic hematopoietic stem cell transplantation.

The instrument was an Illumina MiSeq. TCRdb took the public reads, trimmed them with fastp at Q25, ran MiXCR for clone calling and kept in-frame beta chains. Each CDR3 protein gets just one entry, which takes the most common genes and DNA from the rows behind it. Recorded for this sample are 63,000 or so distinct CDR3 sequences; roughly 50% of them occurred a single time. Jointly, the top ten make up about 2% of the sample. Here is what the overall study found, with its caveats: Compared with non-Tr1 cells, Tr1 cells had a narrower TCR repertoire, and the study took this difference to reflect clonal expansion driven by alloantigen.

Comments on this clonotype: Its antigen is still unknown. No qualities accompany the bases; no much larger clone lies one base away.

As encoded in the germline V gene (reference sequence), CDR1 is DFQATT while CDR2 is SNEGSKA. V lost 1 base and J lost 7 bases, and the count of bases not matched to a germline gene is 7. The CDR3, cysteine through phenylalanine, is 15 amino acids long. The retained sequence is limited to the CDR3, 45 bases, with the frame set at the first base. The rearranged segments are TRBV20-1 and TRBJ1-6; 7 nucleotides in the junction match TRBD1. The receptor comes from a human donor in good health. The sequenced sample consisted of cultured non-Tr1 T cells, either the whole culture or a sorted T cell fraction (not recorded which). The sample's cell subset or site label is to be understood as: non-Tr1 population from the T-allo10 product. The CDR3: CSARAVTGKNSPLHF. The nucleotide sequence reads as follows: TGCAGTGCTAGAGCCGTGACAGGGAAGAATTCACCCCTCCACTTT.